This T cell receptor (beta chain) was identified in a study of identical twins. General study results and limits: For cord blood, abundant beta clonotypes had fewer insertions, unlike memory repertoires, which showed none.

TCRdb independently ran MiXCR on the 5' RACE reads; one entry per CDR3 protein. The sample records about 890,000 distinct CDR3 sequences, 9% to 15% being singletons. This clonotype turned up a few times. Antigen specificity is unknown. CDR3 length: 14 amino acids. V lost 3 bases, J lost 4 bases, and 5 bases stayed unmatched. These data are also associated with another study on yellow fever vaccine responses in identical twins.

This rearrangement joins TRBV12-3 or TRBV12-4 to TRBJ1-1; TRBD1 aligns across 7 bases. The source of this sequence is a woman between 18 and 30 years old in good health. Sequenced sample: PBMCs. CDR3 in amino acids: CASSLRTGVTEAFF. The CDR3 region has the DNA TGTGCCAGCAGTTTGAGGACAGGAGTCACTGAAGCTTTCTTT.